Presented here are 10 T cell receptor beta chains from one specimen sequenced in a study of vaccination effects on CD4 cells after COVID-19. Libraries were prepared by immunoSEQ multiplex PCR; TCRdb keeps only in-frame clonotypes and omits some of them. The sample carries under 60,000 clones, 76% recorded once. Pools of viral peptides were used by the ViraFEST assay to expand antigen-specific CD4+ T cells ahead of sequencing. It was after 10 days of culture that CD4+ T cells were isolated. The individual was infected with SARS-CoV-2 between March and December 2020, as confirmed by PCR. Their cognate antigens are unknown. Sequenced material: CD4+ T cells from PBMCs cultured with HIV peptides, taken before COVID-19 vaccination. Subset here: HIV-1 Nef peptide pool negative control/reference culture. The receptors come from a human donor who had a prior SARS-CoV-2 infection.

The chain couples TRBV7-8 to TRBJ2-1; D ambiguous. The CDR3 extends over 15 amino acids. The ends were cut back, 6 bases at V and 8 bases at J, with 20 bases in the middle. Per the germline V gene, CDR1 is SGHVS and CDR2 is FQNEAQ. This CDR3 reads CASRPRWPFPDEQFF. DNA of the CDR3: TGTGCCAGCAGGCCCCGGTGGCCTTTCCCCGATGAGCAGTTCTTC.

V usage is TRBV7-9 and J usage is TRBJ2-7; TRBD2 aligns across 9 bases. CDR3 length: 17 amino acids. The germline CDR1 and CDR2 sequences are SEHNR and FQNEAQ (reference sequence). V lost 1 base, J lost 4 bases, and 11 bases stayed unmatched. In nucleotides, the CDR3 is TGTGCCAGCAGCTTAGTCCAGGCAGCGGGGGGTCCATACGAGCAGTACTTC. The encoded protein is CASSLVQAAGGPYEQYF.

This clone has a handful of counts. J is TRBJ2-7 and V is TRBV5-6, with D perhaps given as TRBD1 or TRBD2 (5 bases each). CDR3 length: 16 residues. Trimming took 4 bases from V and 1 from J, leaving 18 bases between them. Per germline, CDR1 SGHDT and CDR2 YYEEEE. For the CDR3, the DNA is TGTGCCAGCAGCAGGGACCCCCTTTCGGTATCCTACGAGCAGTACTTC. It codes for CASSRDPLSVSYEQYF.

This chain connects TRBV6-5 to TRBJ1-2; 9 bases line up with TRBD1. J lost 3 bases, V lost 4 bases, and 0 bases had no gene match. The V gene's germline CDR1 is MNHEY and CDR2 SVGAGI. The CDR3 totals 13 residues. In DNA, the CDR3 is TGTGCCAGCAGTTGGACAGGGGACTATGGCTACACCTTC. Encoded protein: CASSWTGDYGYTF.

The genes are TRBV4-3 and TRBJ2-7; D is ambiguous. Trimming stripped 0 bases from V and 7 bases from J, with 7 bases between. Germline V gives CDR1 LGHNA, CDR2 YSLEER. This CDR3 contains 12 residues. The CDR3 is CASSQDLGEQYF. Here the CDR3 DNA reads TGCGCCAGCAGCCAAGATTTGGGGGAGCAGTACTTC.

The V and J genes are TRBV14 and TRBJ2-3; 13 nucleotides align to TRBD2. There are 15 residues in the CDR3. The germline V gene encodes CDR1 SGHDN and CDR2 FVKESK. Trimming took 6 bases from V and 3 from J; bases not matched to a gene: 3. The CDR3 loop reads CASSRLAGGTDTQYF. The CDR3 DNA follows: TGTGCCAGCAGTCGACTAGCGGGAGGAACAGATACGCAGTATTTT.

The chain is built from TRBV11-3 and TRBJ1-5, with TRBD1 matching 8 bases. The J segment lost 4 bases and the V segment lost 5 bases, leaving 7 bases of the junction unmatched. The germline V gene has CDR1 SGHNT and CDR2 YENEEA. The CDR3 totals 15 residues. The CDR3 protein is CASSPTGGGNQPQHF. CDR3 in DNA: TGTGCCAGCAGCCCAACAGGGGGGGGAAATCAGCCCCAGCATTTT.

The chain is built from TRBV11-2 and TRBJ2-6; D gene ambiguous. Germline CDR1 reads SGHAT; CDR2 reads FQNNGV. With 5 bases removed from V and 4 bases from J, the gap between germline ends came to 12 bases. CDR3 length equals 15 residues. The CDR3 region has the DNA TGTGCCAGCAGCCACGAACGGGTGGGGGCCAACGTCCTGACTTTC. Translating it yields CASSHERVGANVLTF.

This clone was counted a single time. The rearrangement links TRBV7-2 to TRBJ2-7, with D possibly being TRBD1 (5 bases). V lost 2 bases and J lost 1, with 15 bases in between. Germline loops: CDR1 SGHTA, CDR2 FQGNSA. CDR3 size: 16 residues. DNA for the CDR3: TGTGCCAGCAGCTTACTAGGCAGGGCGGTTTCCTACGAGCAGTACTTC. This gives the protein CASSLLGRAVSYEQYF.

The chain has TRBV7-2 and TRBJ2-5; weak D call: TRBD2 (5 bases). This CDR3 contains 14 residues. Trimming took off 6 bases at V and 4 bases at J, with 15 bases between the two ends. Per the germline V gene, CDR1 is SGHTA and CDR2 is FQGNSA. CDR3 DNA: TGTGCCAGCAGTAAGATCGGGAACCCAGAGACCCAGTACTTC. Its protein product is CASSKIGNPETQYF.